The 25 T cell receptor beta chains below all came from one sample that was sequenced in a study of T cells expressing NK-cell markers. TCRdb re-called the 5' RACE reads; one entry per CDR3 protein, DNA not given. There are about 460,000 distinct CDR3 sequences in the sample, with 1.4% held by the top ten. What was sequenced was blood T cells: a sorted CD56 or NKG2C T cell subset, CD4+ or CD8+ T cells, or bulk PBMC T cells (not recorded which). The receptors shown here come from a woman aged 50 to 60 in good health.

CDR3 residues: CASSPGGTREETQYF. The chain carries TRBV3-1 and TRBJ2-5; TCRdb lists TRBD1, though no DNA is available to test this call. The CDR3 has 15 amino acids. In germline, CDR1 is LGHDT, CDR2 YNNKEL (reference sequence).

The V gene is TRBV24-1, the J gene TRBJ2-3; there is no DNA to check the TCRdb D call of TRBD2. This CDR3 spans 18 amino acids. The germline gives CDR1 KGHDR, CDR2 SFDVKD. The chain's CDR3 is CATSEGTVGLAGADTQYF.

This chain links TRBV5-1 with TRBJ2-1; TCRdb outputs TRBD1, but without DNA this stays unchecked. The length of the CDR3 is 15 residues. Germline V lookup: CDR1 SGHRS, CDR2 YFSETQ. The CDR3 sequence is CASSMTGEVGNEQFF.

The rearrangement joins TRBV11-2 to TRBJ2-2; checking the TCRdb D call of TRBD1 is not possible without DNA. Germline CDR1 SGHAT, CDR2 FQNNGV. The CDR3 contains 15 residues. CDR3 protein: CASSFGTGFTGELFF.

The chain links TRBV27 to TRBJ2-2; the TCRdb D gene call, TRBD2, has no DNA to confirm it. Germline V gene lookup returns CDR1 MNHEY and CDR2 SMNVEV (reference sequence). This CDR3 is 15 amino acids long. CDR3 in amino acids: CASSFERDNTGELFF.

The chain carries TRBV6-5 and TRBJ2-3; TCRdb lists TRBD1, though no DNA is available to test this call. This CDR3 is built from 14 residues. Looked up from germline, CDR1 is MNHEY and CDR2 is SVGAGI. CDR3: CASREGGMADTQYF.

The J gene is TRBJ2-2, the V gene TRBV5-1. Germline V gene lookup returns CDR1 SGHRS and CDR2 YFSETQ. This CDR3 has 15 residues. The CDR3 spells CASSLGLLDTGELFF.

The V gene is TRBV29-1, the J gene TRBJ1-5. The CDR3 contains 13 residues. Germline values: CDR1 SQVTM, CDR2 ANQGSEA. The CDR3 loop is CSVDGPNNQPQHF.

The chain employs TRBV10-3 and TRBJ1-5; TCRdb lists TRBD1, though no DNA is available to test this call. Germline V lookup: CDR1 ENHRY, CDR2 SYGVKD. The CDR3 spans 18 residues. CDR3 sequence: CAISESKEGGMLNQPQHF.

The chain has TRBV20-1 and TRBJ2-3; without DNA, the TCRdb call of TRBD1 cannot be checked. This CDR3 contains 15 residues. CDR1 is DFQATT and CDR2 is SNEGSKA in the germline V gene (reference sequence). The CDR3 loop reads CSASRGTGGADTQYF.

The chain uses TRBV12-3 or TRBV12-4 and TRBJ1-1; the TCRdb call, TRBD1, lacks DNA for checking. This CDR3 is 12 amino acids long. CDR3: CASSFKGAHAFF.

The gene calls are TRBV3-1 and TRBJ1-2; without DNA, the TCRdb call of TRBD1 cannot be checked. CDR1 and CDR2 from the germline V gene are LGHDT and YNNKEL (reference sequence). This CDR3 has 13 amino acids. CDR3 loop: CASSLRGDYGYTF.

The CDR3 spells CATSDWGTSPHEQFF. The chain joins TRBV24-1 to TRBJ2-1; with no DNA, the TCRdb D assignment of TRBD2 cannot be verified. The CDR3 loop spans 15 amino acids. Per germline, CDR1 KGHDR and CDR2 SFDVKD.

CDR3: CSRGGSSSGEQFF. V is TRBV29-1 and J is TRBJ2-1; the TCRdb D gene call, TRBD2, has no DNA to confirm it. This CDR3 is built from 13 residues. CDR1 is SQVTM, CDR2 ANQGSEA, per germline.

The chain joins TRBV20-1 to TRBJ1-5; the TCRdb call, TRBD1, lacks DNA for checking. Germline V gene sequence: CDR1 DFQATT, CDR2 SNEGSKA (reference sequence). The CDR3 totals 13 residues. The CDR3 here is CSARTGSNQPQHF.

The gene calls are TRBV19 and TRBJ2-3; TCRdb returns TRBD2, unconfirmable since there is no DNA. There are 16 residues in the CDR3. CDR1 is LNHDA, CDR2 SQIVND, per germline (reference sequence). The CDR3 sequence: CASSSFQEVGTDTQYF. The full variable domain, with the rest looked up from reference TRBV19 and TRBJ2-3, is DGGITQSPKYLFRKEGQNVTLSCEQNLNHDAMYWYRQDPGQGLRLIYYSQIVNDFQKGDIAEGYSVSREKKESFPLTVTSAQKNPTAFYLCASSSFQEVGTDTQYFGPGTRLTVL.

The rearrangement links TRBV12-3 or TRBV12-4 to TRBJ2-5; TCRdb gives TRBD1 as the D gene, but with no DNA this cannot be confirmed. CDR3 size: 15 residues. The CDR3 loop reads CASSLGQTQEETQYF.

V gene TRBV5-5 combines with J gene TRBJ1-5; TCRdb picks TRBD1, but there is no DNA to check that call. The CDR3 has 14 amino acids. Germline V CDR1 and CDR2: SGHKS, YYEKEE (reference sequence). The CDR3 loop is CASSLTGTVQPQHF.

The chain employs TRBV5-1 and TRBJ2-2; TCRdb picks TRBD1, but there is no DNA to check that call. Germline V gene lookup returns CDR1 SGHRS and CDR2 YFSETQ. CDR3 length equals 19 residues. CDR3 amino acids: CASSLDPWAGATNTGELFF.

The chain joins TRBV6-4 to TRBJ1-1; TCRdb indicates TRBD1, and absent DNA this call remains unverified. CDR1 is MRHNA, CDR2 SNTAGT, per germline. CDR3 length: 13 residues. This CDR3 reads CASSDSGGTEAFF.

V gene TRBV3-1 combines with J gene TRBJ2-1; with no DNA, the TCRdb D assignment of TRBD2 cannot be verified. Germline V gives CDR1 LGHDT, CDR2 YNNKEL (reference sequence). The CDR3 extends over 15 amino acids. The CDR3 loop is CASSQRPSGDNEQFF.

The chain recombines TRBV20-1 with TRBJ1-6; the D call from TCRdb, TRBD1, cannot be confirmed without DNA. Germline V gene sequence: CDR1 DFQATT, CDR2 SNEGSKA (reference sequence). This CDR3 is 14 amino acids long. The CDR3 region is CSASQGSIRSPLHF.

This chain connects TRBV10-1 to TRBJ2-1; the D call of TRBD2 rests on TCRdb alone, since no DNA is present to check it. CDR3 length: 15 amino acids. The germline CDR1 and CDR2 sequences are WNHNN and SYGVQD (reference sequence). Here the CDR3 reads CASSDGTSGINEQFF.

The chain has TRBV20-1 and TRBJ2-7; there is no DNA to check the TCRdb D call of TRBD2. This CDR3 has 13 residues. Germline V gene data show CDR1 as DFQATT and CDR2 as SNEGSKA (reference sequence). The CDR3 sequence is CSAETGTSDEQYF.

This chain connects TRBV12-3 or TRBV12-4 to TRBJ1-1. This CDR3 has 15 residues. The CDR3 here is CASSPPRGLHTEAFF.